Presented here are 6 T cell receptor beta chains from one specimen sequenced in a study of CD8 T cells in ankylosing spondylitis. TCRdb re-derived calls from the 5' RACE reads in MiXCR, one entry per CDR3 protein. The sample has 250,000 to 350,000 distinct CDR3 sequences, 15% to 25% seen once. Sequences were obtained from blood, either unsorted or a sorted T cell fraction (not recorded which). The receptors were gathered from a male donor with ankylosing spondylitis or in good health (not recorded which).

The V and J genes are TRBV10-3 and TRBJ1-5, with D hard to call. CDR3 length: 12 residues. V was clipped by 6 bases and J by 5 bases, with 8 bases between them. Germline CDR1 and CDR2: ENHRY and SYGVKD. The CDR3 DNA reads as TGTGCCATCAGATCCGGCGATCAGCCCCAGCATTTT. Its translation is CAIRSGDQPQHF.

This clonotype was seen only a few times. The genes are TRBV5-1 and TRBJ1-2; D unclear. This CDR3 spans 13 amino acids. V lost 2 bases and J lost 6, with 11 bases in between. Germline CDR1 is SGHRS and CDR2 is YFSETQ. The CDR3 DNA is TGCGCCAGCAGCTTAGCCGAGAGAAATGGCTACACCTTC. Amino acids: CASSLAERNGYTF.

This clonotype was observed a few times. The V gene is TRBV20-1, the J gene TRBJ1-4; TRBD1 might be the D (5 bases). The CDR3 spans 11 residues. V dropped 4 bases and J dropped 6 bases, with 6 bases sitting between them. Germline V gene lookup returns CDR1 DFQATT and CDR2 SNEGSKA (reference sequence). CDR3 region: CSATRDEKLFF. The CDR3 nucleotides are TGCAGTGCTACCAGGGATGAAAAACTGTTTTTT.

This clonotype came up many times. V is TRBV15 and J is TRBJ2-4, with D unresolved. Trimming shortened V by 0 bases and J by 9 bases, and 9 bases separated the two germline ends. This CDR3 spans 13 amino acids. Germline-derived CDR1 and CDR2 are LNHNV and YYDKDF (reference sequence). The CDR3 loop is CATSRDGVGIQYF. Written as DNA, the CDR3 is TGTGCCACCAGCAGAGATGGAGTAGGCATTCAGTACTTC.

This clonotype was recorded a few times. The chain is built from TRBV7-9 and TRBJ2-1; 8 bases agree with TRBD2. CDR3 length equals 15 residues. Germline-derived CDR1 and CDR2 are SEHNR and FQNEAQ (reference sequence). The ends lost 6 bases at V and 2 bases at J; junction bases unmatched: 6. CDR3 amino acids: CASSAGGSPYNEQFF. CDR3 DNA sequence: TGTGCCAGCAGTGCGGGGGGTAGCCCCTACAATGAGCAGTTCTTC.

This clonotype came up many times. This sequence joins TRBV12-3 or TRBV12-4 and TRBJ2-5; 9 nucleotides agree with TRBD1. J lost 4 bases, V lost 5 bases, and 8 bases had no gene match. CDR3 length: 15 amino acids. The CDR3 region has the DNA TGTGCCAGCAGTCTGGGACAGGGTGAGGGAGAGACCCAGTACTTC. Translated, it gives CASSLGQGEGETQYF.